This T cell receptor beta chain was recovered during a study of identical twins. General study points: Models came in too low on out-of-frame TCR alpha sharing in monozygotic twins.

Notes on this clonotype: Its specificity is not known.

One entry per CDR3 protein, called by TCRdb with MiXCR from the 5' RACE reads. The table includes approximately 210,000 distinct CDR3 sequences, about 16% detected once. The CDR3 runs 17 residues. V shed 3 bases and J 3 bases; nucleotides not matched to a gene: 5. Germline CDR1 and CDR2: SGHVS and FNYEAQ. The data were also submitted as part of a second study, on T cells expressing NK-cell markers.

Specimen: CD8+ T cells sorted from blood. This clonotype was obtained from a woman between 18 and 29 years old in good health. This rearrangement joins TRBV7-6 to TRBJ2-3, with TRBD2 matching over 14 bases. The CDR3 region has the DNA TGTGCCAGCAGCTTGGGACTAGCGGGGGCCCTGACAGATACGCAGTATTTT. Translation: CASSLGLAGALTDTQYF.